The 8 T cell receptor beta chains listed next were all sequenced from one sample in a study of spatial heterogeneity in lung cancer. The sample's time point: blood at routine non-recurrence follow-up after resection. TCRdb passed the 5' RACE reads through MiXCR, listing each CDR3 protein once. The sample has 20,000 to 30,000 distinct CDR3 sequences, about 9.8% seen once. The sample consisted of PBMCs, taken at follow-up. The receptors come from a male donor with early-stage non-small cell lung cancer.

The chain links TRBV20-1 to TRBJ2-3; 7 nucleotides align to TRBD2. V was clipped by 3 bases and J by 2 bases; unmatched bases: 5. The germline gives CDR1 DFQATT, CDR2 SNEGSKA (reference sequence). The CDR3 consists of 14 residues. CDR3 nucleotide sequence: TGCAGTGCTAGCCGGGGGGTTCCCACAGATACGCAGTATTTT. Its translation is CSASRGVPTDTQYF.

In its sample, this clonotype was seen a few times. This chain joins TRBV27 and TRBJ2-1; D ambiguous. This CDR3 has 15 amino acids. In germline, CDR1 is MNHEY, CDR2 SMNVEV (reference sequence). V lost 5 bases, J lost 3 bases, and 14 bases lay in between. Here the CDR3 reads CASSISRGDYNEQFF. Written as DNA, the CDR3 is TGTGCCAGCAGTATCTCCCGAGGCGACTACAATGAGCAGTTCTTC.

The V gene is TRBV15, the J gene TRBJ2-1; TRBD1 matches at 9 bases. Germline loops: CDR1 LNHNV, CDR2 YYDKDF (reference sequence). The CDR3 is made up of 17 amino acids. V was pared by 0 bases and J by 5 bases, with 8 bases of the junction left unmatched. The CDR3 nucleotides read TGTGCCACCAGCAGAGATATCGGGACAGGGCCCAACAATGAGCAGTTCTTC. This translates into CATSRDIGTGPNNEQFF.

This chain uses TRBV4-2 with TRBJ2-1; unclear D gene. In germline, CDR1 is LGHNA, CDR2 YNFKEQ. The CDR3 runs 12 residues. V lost 4 bases and J 7 bases, leaving 8 bases between the germline ends. CDR3 nucleotide sequence: TGTGCCAGCAGCCCAGGATCAAATGAGCAGTTCTTC. Amino acid sequence: CASSPGSNEQFF.

The rearrangement joins TRBV4-3 to TRBJ2-5; no reliable D call. Germline loops: CDR1 LGHNA, CDR2 YSLEER. CDR3 length equals 13 residues. With 4 bases removed from V and 2 bases from J, the gap between germline ends came to 8 bases. CDR3 sequence reads: CASSLELQETQYF. The CDR3 region has the DNA TGCGCCAGCAGCCTGGAGTTGCAAGAGACCCAGTACTTC.

This clonotype was detected only a few times. The V call is TRBV18, the J call TRBJ2-1; D may match TRBD1 or TRBD2 (5 bases each). Germline lookup yields CDR1 KGHSH and CDR2 LQKENI. Trimming removed 0 bases from V and 5 bases from J, with 23 bases in between. This CDR3 has 19 residues. The CDR3 spells CASSPPKGPDRNYHNEQFF. CDR3 sequence (DNA): TGTGCCAGCTCACCACCGAAGGGACCCGACAGAAACTATCACAATGAGCAGTTCTTC.

CDR3 region: CASSYRSSNTGELFF. Here the CDR3 DNA reads TGTGCCAGTAGTTACAGGAGCTCGAACACCGGGGAGCTGTTTTTT. The chain has TRBV19 and TRBJ2-2, with TRBD1 as a possible D gene (5 bases). This CDR3 comprises 15 residues. V lost 5 bases and J 0 bases, leaving 10 bases between the germline ends. The germline V gene has CDR1 LNHDA and CDR2 SQIVND (reference sequence).

About this clonotype itself: A much larger clone lies a single base off, so this may be a read error. The gene calls are TRBV5-8 and TRBJ2-3; D is uncertain. From germline, CDR1 is SGHTS and CDR2 YDEGEE. This CDR3 is 19 amino acids long. CDR3 amino acids: CATSESLTASRYSTDTQYF. For the CDR3, the DNA is TGTGCCACCAGCGAATCACTCACAGCTTCGCGTTATAGCACAGATACGCAGTATTTT.